One and the same sample provided the 6 T cell receptor beta chains below, sequenced in a study of blood T cell repertoires in COVID-19. The protocol was immunoSEQ multiplex PCR, while the TCRdb copy is restricted to in-frame clones and leaves out a portion. The sample holds 140,000 or so clones; under 80% are singletons and the top ten take roughly 4.2%. The specimen was peripheral blood. The source is a man in his 60s with acute or convalescent COVID-19.

The V gene is TRBV3-1 (or the pseudogene TRBV3-2), the J gene TRBJ1-2; D is perhaps TRBD1 (5 bases). Germline CDR1 reads LGHDT; CDR2 reads YNNKEL (reference sequence). V lost 4 bases to trimming and J lost 5 bases, with 11 bases between them. This CDR3 comprises 13 residues. The CDR3: CASSLGGGYGYTF. The CDR3 bases are TGTGCCAGCAGCCTGGGGGGGGGTTATGGCTACACCTTC.

This clone was recorded many times. CDR3 amino acids: CAWSPGGQRGQPQHF. Here the CDR3 DNA reads TGTGCCTGGAGCCCGGGGGGCCAGCGGGGTCAGCCCCAGCATTTT. The chain is built from TRBV30 and TRBJ1-5, with a possible D match to TRBD1 (6 bases). CDR1 is GTSNPN and CDR2 is SVGIG in the germline V gene (reference sequence). The CDR3 sequence is 15 residues long. Trimming pared 3 bases from V and 6 bases from J, leaving 18 bases between.

This chain connects TRBV13 to TRBJ2-3, with a tentative D call TRBD1 (5 bases). CDR1 is PRHDT, CDR2 FYEKMQ, per germline (reference sequence). The ends were cut back, 0 bases at V and 4 bases at J, with 17 bases in the middle. This CDR3 is 17 amino acids long. The CDR3 region has the DNA TGTGCCAGCAGCTTAGGCCATGGGGCAGGGAACCCAGATACGCAGTATTTT. Its translation is CASSLGHGAGNPDTQYF.

The rearrangement joins TRBV7-6 to TRBJ2-5; no clear D gene. The CDR3 loop spans 14 amino acids. Germline V lookup: CDR1 SGHVS, CDR2 FNYEAQ. V was pared by 6 bases and J by 4 bases, with 15 bases between. For the CDR3, the DNA is TGTGCCAGCAGACGCGCTGGCGGAACAGAGACCCAGTACTTC. Residues: CASRRAGGTETQYF. Full variable domain (outside the CDR3, taken from reference TRBV7-6 and TRBJ2-5): GAGVSQSPRYKVTKRGQDVALRCDPISGHVSLYWYRQALGQGPEFLTYFNYEAQQDKSGLPNDRFSAERPEGSISTLTIQRTEQRDSAMYRCASRRAGGTETQYFGPGTRLLVL.

In this sample, this clone turned up a few times. The chain uses TRBV19 and TRBJ1-6; 8 nucleotides agree with TRBD1. CDR1 and CDR2 (germline): LNHDA, SQIVND (reference sequence). This CDR3 region has 15 residues. The V gene end was trimmed by 5 bases and the J gene end by 6 bases; junction bases not matched to a gene: 6. The CDR3 sequence is CASSVGTGVNSPLHF. In DNA, the CDR3 is TGTGCCAGTAGTGTCGGGACAGGCGTTAATTCACCCCTCCACTTT. The whole variable domain, remainder taken from reference TRBV19 and TRBJ1-6, is DGGITQSPKYLFRKEGQNVTLSCEQNLNHDAMYWYRQDPGQGLRLIYYSQIVNDFQKGDIAEGYSVSREKKESFPLTVTSAQKNPTAFYLCASSVGTGVNSPLHFGNGTRLTVT.

The DNA of the CDR3 is TGCAGTGCTTACAGTGAAAAACTGTTTTTT. Translating it yields CSAYSEKLFF. The J gene is TRBJ1-4, the V gene TRBV20-1; no clear D. Trimming removed 5 bases from V and 7 bases from J, with 5 bases in between. CDR1 is DFQATT, CDR2 SNEGSKA, per germline (reference sequence). The CDR3 is 10 residues long.